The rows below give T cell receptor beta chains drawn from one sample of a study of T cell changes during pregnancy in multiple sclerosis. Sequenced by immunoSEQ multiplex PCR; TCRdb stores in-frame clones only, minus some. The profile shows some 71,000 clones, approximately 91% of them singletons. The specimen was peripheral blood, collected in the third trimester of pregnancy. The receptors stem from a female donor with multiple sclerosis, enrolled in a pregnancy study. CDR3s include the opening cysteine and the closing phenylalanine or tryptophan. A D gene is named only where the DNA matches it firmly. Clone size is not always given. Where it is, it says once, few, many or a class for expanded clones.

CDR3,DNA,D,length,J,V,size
CASSPPTGANTEAFF,TGCGCCAGCAGCCCACCGACAGGGGCGAACACTGAAGCTTTCTTT,TRBD1,15,TRBJ1-1,TRBV4-1,.
CASSYRDRGLGGYTF,TGTGCCAGCAGCTACCGGGACAGGGGGCTAGGGGGCTACACCTTC,TRBD1,15,TRBJ1-2,TRBV7-2,.
CASSIGGVYEQYF,TGTGCCAGTAGTATAGGCGGAGTCTACGAGCAGTACTTC,.,13,TRBJ2-7,TRBV19,.
CASSVGPGPGYTF,TGTGCCAGCAGCGTAGGACCAGGGCCGGGCTACACCTTC,.,13,TRBJ1-2,TRBV9,.
CASSSVVGRSTGYGYTF,TGTGCCAGCAGTTCCGTCGTAGGGCGCAGCACAGGCTATGGCTACACCTTC,.,17,TRBJ1-2,TRBV28,.
CASSYLDRGGEAFF,TGTGCCAGCAGCTACCTCGACAGGGGTGGTGAAGCTTTCTTT,TRBD1,14,TRBJ1-1,TRBV5-5,.
CAHVAGADQPQHF,TGTGCCCACGTGGCAGGGGCCGATCAGCCCCAGCATTTT,.,13,TRBJ1-5,TRBV28,.
CASSLDSTDTQYF,TGCGCCAGCAGCTTGGACTCCACAGATACGCAGTATTTT,.,13,TRBJ2-3,TRBV5-1,.
CATRMGLANSYEQYF,TGTGCCACCCGCATGGGACTAGCTAATTCCTACGAGCAGTACTTC,TRBD2,15,TRBJ2-7,TRBV7-2,.
CASSLGLAGQETQYF,TGCGCCAGCAGCTTGGGACTAGCGGGGCAAGAGACCCAGTACTTC,TRBD2,15,TRBJ2-5,TRBV5-1,.
CSAQEAYGYTF,TGCAGTGCCCAAGAGGCATATGGTTACACCTTC,.,11,TRBJ1-2,TRBV20-1,.
CASSHLSGVGGQFF,TGCGCCAGCAGCCACCTTTCAGGGGTTGGAGGGCAGTTCTTC,.,14,TRBJ2-1,TRBV4-3,.
CASMVLADGEQFF,TGTGCCAGCATGGTGCTAGCGGACGGTGAGCAGTTCTTC,TRBD2,13,TRBJ2-1,TRBV2,.
CASSPGGEGPDTQYF,TGTGCCAGCAGCCCAGGGGGAGAGGGTCCAGATACGCAGTATTTT,TRBD1,15,TRBJ2-3,TRBV13,.
CASSLDPRESYEQYF,TGCGCCAGCAGCCTAGATCCACGAGAATCCTACGAGCAGTACTTC,.,15,TRBJ2-7,TRBV5-1,.
CATSGPGTDTQYF,TGTGCCACCTCAGGGCCAGGCACAGATACGCAGTATTTT,.,13,TRBJ2-3,TRBV2,.
CASSRQGARETQYF,TGTGCCAGCAGTCGACAGGGGGCTCGGGAGACCCAGTACTTC,TRBD1,14,TRBJ2-5,TRBV6-5,.
CASRLQGPVNQPQHF,TGTGCCAGCAGACTACAGGGTCCGGTCAATCAGCCCCAGCATTTT,.,15,TRBJ1-5,TRBV6-4,.
CASSEVFQFLGQGTYEQYF,TGCGCCAGCAGTGAGGTGTTTCAGTTTCTCGGACAGGGGACATACGAGCAGTACTTC,TRBD1,19,TRBJ2-7,TRBV10-2,.
CASSGDSYEQYF,TGTGCCAGCAGCGGGGACTCCTACGAGCAGTACTTC,.,12,TRBJ2-7,TRBV2,.
CSVQGQGWGKLFF,TGCAGCGTTCAGGGACAGGGGTGGGGAAAACTGTTTTTT,TRBD1,13,TRBJ1-4,TRBV29-1,.
CASSKQGSDQPQHF,TGTGCCAGTAGTAAACAGGGTTCTGATCAGCCCCAGCATTTT,.,14,TRBJ1-5,TRBV19,.
CASSSRAGGPLEAKNIQYF,TGTGCCAGTAGTAGCCGAGCGGGGGGGCCGCTTGAAGCCAAAAACATTCAGTACTTC,TRBD2,19,TRBJ2-4,TRBV19,.
CASSPYRGSGEKLFF,TGTGCCAGCAGTCCCTACAGGGGTTCAGGTGAAAAACTGTTTTTT,TRBD1,15,TRBJ1-4,TRBV28,.
CASSLIKRGAYNEQFF,TGTGCCAGCAGCTTAATCAAGCGGGGGGCCTACAATGAGCAGTTCTTC,TRBD2,16,TRBJ2-1,TRBV7-8,.
CASSSGQAHEQYF,TGCGCCAGCAGCTCGGGACAGGCCCACGAGCAGTACTTC,TRBD1,13,TRBJ2-7,TRBV5-1,.
CASSQGTGWSTQYF,TGTGCCAGCAGCCAAGGGACAGGGTGGAGTACGCAGTATTTT,TRBD1,14,TRBJ2-3,TRBV6-5,.
CASMPRWGGNTEAFF,TGTGCCAGCATGCCCCGCTGGGGGGGAAACACTGAAGCTTTCTTT,.,15,TRBJ1-1,TRBV6-1,.
CASSLNSPFKNIQYF,TGTGCCAGCAGCTTGAACTCTCCCTTCAAAAACATTCAGTACTTC,.,15,TRBJ2-4,TRBV5-4,.
CASKVPGVRESPLHF,TGTGCCAGTAAAGTCCCAGGGGTGAGAGAGTCACCCCTCCACTTT,.,15,TRBJ1-6,TRBV19,few
CASSLEARTVHVSF,TGTGCCAGCAGCTTAGAAGCCCGGACAGTTCATGTTTCTTTT,.,14,TRBJ2-3,TRBV13,.
CASSFRRGGDTEAFF,TGTGCCAGCAGCTTCCGCCGAGGGGGGGACACTGAAGCTTTCTTT,.,15,TRBJ1-1,TRBV7-2,.
CVSQGPILGTQYF,TGTGTATCCCAGGGGCCTATCTTGGGGACCCAGTACTTC,.,13,TRBJ2-5,TRBV28,medium-sized
CASTAVGVTRPDTF,TGTGCCAGCACGGCGGTAGGGGTTACCAGGCCGGACACCTTC,.,14,TRBJ1-2,TRBV2,.
CASSANKGAGETQYF,TGTGCCAGCTCAGCTAACAAGGGGGCTGGGGAGACCCAGTACTTC,TRBD1,15,TRBJ2-5,TRBV18,.
CASSTRTGNTEAFF,TGTGCCAGTAGTACGAGGACAGGGAACACTGAAGCTTTCTTT,TRBD1,14,TRBJ1-1,TRBV19,.
CASSSRTASWSQYF,TGTGCCAGCAGCTCCCGGACAGCCTCCTGGTCGCAGTACTTC,.,14,TRBJ2-7,TRBV7-9,.
CASSDRGDSCF,TGTGCCAGCAGTGACAGGGGGGACTCTTGCTTC,TRBD1,11,TRBJ2-7,TRBV6-6,.
CASSFDRPMNTEAFF,TGTGCCAGCAGCTTTGACAGACCGATGAACACTGAAGCTTTCTTT,.,15,TRBJ1-1,TRBV11-2,.
CASSLTQSGELFF,TGCGCCAGCAGCCTCACCCAGTCCGGGGAGCTGTTTTTT,.,13,TRBJ2-2,TRBV5-1,.
CASSLALDTEAFF,TGTGCCAGCAGCTTAGCATTAGACACTGAAGCTTTCTTT,.,13,TRBJ1-1,TRBV7-8,.
CASSYPGIYEQYF,TGTGCCAGCAGTTACCCGGGGATCTACGAGCAGTACTTC,.,13,TRBJ2-7,TRBV6-6,.
CASSQPNANSGNTIYF,TGCGCCAGCAGCCAACCTAATGCCAACTCTGGAAACACCATATATTTT,.,16,TRBJ1-3,TRBV4-1,.
CASTQSGGYYTGELFF,TGTGCCAGCACCCAGAGCGGGGGTTATTACACCGGGGAGCTGTTTTTT,TRBD2,16,TRBJ2-2,TRBV7-6,.
CASSLGSTNEQFF,TGCGCCAGCAGCTTGGGTTCTACTAATGAGCAGTTCTTC,.,13,TRBJ2-1,TRBV5-1,.
CASSLVGLAGQETQYF,TGTGCCAGCAGCTTGGTCGGACTAGCGGGCCAAGAGACCCAGTACTTC,TRBD2,16,TRBJ2-5,TRBV5-6,.
CASSSRFSGAPYNEQFF,TGTGCCAGCAGCTCCCGTTTTAGCGGGGCGCCTTACAATGAGCAGTTCTTC,TRBD2,17,TRBJ2-1,TRBV7-8,.
CASSQNTEAFF,TGTGCCAGCAGCCAAAACACTGAAGCTTTCTTT,.,11,TRBJ1-1,TRBV2,.
CSANRDTEAFF,TGCAGTGCAAATCGGGACACTGAAGCTTTCTTT,.,11,TRBJ1-1,TRBV20-1,.
CASSRRRVYDSPLHF,TGTGCCAGCAGTCGCCGGCGGGTATATGATTCACCCCTCCACTTT,.,15,TRBJ1-6,TRBV27,.
CASSQAGTAGEKLFF,TGTGCCAGCTCCCAGGCCGGGACAGCAGGCGAAAAACTGTTTTTT,TRBD1,15,TRBJ1-4,TRBV18,medium-sized
CAWSPVEQFF,TGTGCCTGGAGTCCCGTCGAGCAGTTCTTC,.,10,TRBJ2-1,TRBV30,once
CASSPRTSGANEQFF,TGTGCCAGCAGTCCGCGGACTAGCGGGGCCAATGAGCAGTTCTTC,TRBD2,15,TRBJ2-1,TRBV6-6,.
CANPYHPSPRTEAFF,TGTGCCAACCCCTATCACCCCTCCCCCCGGACTGAAGCTTTCTTT,.,15,TRBJ1-1,TRBV27,.
CASREGGGYNEQFF,TGTGCCAGCCGGGAGGGTGGCGGTTACAATGAGCAGTTCTTC,TRBD2,14,TRBJ2-1,TRBV13,.
CASSLMGHGKLFF,TGTGCCAGCAGTTTAATGGGCCACGGAAAACTGTTTTTT,.,13,TRBJ1-4,TRBV28,.
CASSLGQGGVYEQYF,TGTGCCAGCAGTTTGGGACAGGGGGGGGTCTACGAGCAGTACTTC,TRBD1,15,TRBJ2-7,TRBV28,.
CASSFGQGETQYF,TGTGCCAGCAGCTTTGGACAGGGAGAGACCCAGTACTTC,TRBD1,13,TRBJ2-5,TRBV7-3,.
CASSTDRASPLHF,TGTGCCAGCAGCACCGACAGGGCATCACCCCTCCACTTT,TRBD1,13,TRBJ1-6,TRBV6-5,few